Reported below is one TCR beta chain. Here immunoSEQ multiplex PCR was the method, and the copy in TCRdb shows in-frame clones only, minus some. The sample has 270,000 or so clones; roughly 89% are singletons. This record comes from a study of blood T cell repertoires in COVID-19. The overall study: Sites in the United States, Italy and Spain provided acute and convalescent COVID-19 samples. T cells, B-cell-depleted T cells, or PBMCs supplied cDNA or gDNA.

This clonotype was obtained from a man in his forties with acute or convalescent COVID-19. Sequenced input: peripheral blood.

The CDR3 DNA reads as TGTGCCAGCAGTTTTGGGGGGGAAGGGAATGAGCAGTTCTTC. Amino acids: CASSFGGEGNEQFF. The chain joins TRBV27 to TRBJ2-1; 7 bases line up with TRBD2. The CDR3 spans 14 residues. Germline CDR1 is MNHEY and CDR2 is SMNVEV (reference sequence). Trimming took 3 bases from V and 7 from J; bases not matched to a gene: 6.